This T cell receptor beta chain was recovered during a study of neoadjuvant nivolumab and ipilimumab in lung cancer. On the study more broadly: Patients got nivolumab 3 mg/kg on days 1, 15 and 29; combination added ipilimumab 1 mg/kg day 1.

A note on this clone: The target antigen is unknown.

Germline-derived CDR1 and CDR2 are SGHRS and YFSETQ. The V gene lost 0 bases and the J gene lost 0 bases, with 17 bases spanning the gap. CDR3 length: 18 residues. General study results and limits: Resected tumors had greater TCR richness and clonality than uninvolved lung. Only a single major-pathologic-response sample was available for clonality analysis. Higher pretherapy blood TCR richness went with higher resected-tumor richness.

Here immunoSEQ multiplex PCR was the method, and the copy in TCRdb shows in-frame clones only, minus some. The sample contains about 7,000 clones, over 70% of which appear only once. The TCR originated in an adult with non-small cell lung cancer. The rearrangement joins TRBV5-1 to TRBJ2-3; tentatively, D is TRBD2 (6 bases). Sequences were derived from tumor tissue, sampled after neoadjuvant nivolumab, alone or with ipilimumab, at or shortly before surgery. CDR3 sequence reads: CASSLVGGAETSTDTQYF. Written as DNA, the CDR3 is TGCGCCAGCAGCTTGGTAGGAGGGGCAGAGACTAGCACAGATACGCAGTATTTT.